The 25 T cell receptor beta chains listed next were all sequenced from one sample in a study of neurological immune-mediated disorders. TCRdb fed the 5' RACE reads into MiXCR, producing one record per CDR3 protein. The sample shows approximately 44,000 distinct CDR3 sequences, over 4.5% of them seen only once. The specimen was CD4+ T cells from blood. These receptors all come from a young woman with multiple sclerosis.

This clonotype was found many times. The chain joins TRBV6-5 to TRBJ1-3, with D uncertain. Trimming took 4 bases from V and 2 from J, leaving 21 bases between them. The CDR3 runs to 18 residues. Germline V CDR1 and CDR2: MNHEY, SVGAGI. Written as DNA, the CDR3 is TGTGCCAGCAGTTTCCGCCCCGCCTCAAAGCCAGCTGGAAACACCATATATTTT. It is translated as CASSFRPASKPAGNTIYF.

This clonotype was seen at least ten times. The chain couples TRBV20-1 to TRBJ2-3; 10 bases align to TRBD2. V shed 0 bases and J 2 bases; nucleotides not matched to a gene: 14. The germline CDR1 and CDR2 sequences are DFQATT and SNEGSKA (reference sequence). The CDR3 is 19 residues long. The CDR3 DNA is TGCAGTGCTAGAGATCCCGAGCGGGGGGGTCCCCTTACCACAGATACGCAGTATTTT. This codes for CSARDPERGGPLTTDTQYF.

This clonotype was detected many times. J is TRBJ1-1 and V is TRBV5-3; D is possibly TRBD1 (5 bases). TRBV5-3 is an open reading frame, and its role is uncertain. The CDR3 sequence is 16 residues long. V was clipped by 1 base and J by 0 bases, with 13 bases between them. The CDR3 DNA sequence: TGTGCCAGAAGCTTGTCCTCGGACATAATGAACACTGAAGCTTTCTTT. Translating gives CARSLSSDIMNTEAFF.

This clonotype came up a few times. The CDR3 region has the DNA TGTGCCAGCAGCTTGCTCAGCGGGGTCCCAGATACGCAGTATTTT. Its translation: CASSLLSGVPDTQYF. The chain employs TRBV7-9 and TRBJ2-3; 7 bases map to TRBD2. Germline CDR1 reads SEHNR; CDR2 reads FQNEAQ (reference sequence). Trimming took 3 bases from V and 4 from J; bases not matched to a gene: 7. There are 15 residues in the CDR3.

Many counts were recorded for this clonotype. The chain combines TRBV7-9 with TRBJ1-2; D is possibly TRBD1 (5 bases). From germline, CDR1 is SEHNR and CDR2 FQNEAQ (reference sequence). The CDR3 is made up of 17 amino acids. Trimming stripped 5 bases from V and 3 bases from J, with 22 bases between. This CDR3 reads CASSPRQSEERDYGYTF. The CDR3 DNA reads TGTGCCAGCAGCCCCCGACAGTCTGAAGAAAGGGACTATGGCTACACCTTC.

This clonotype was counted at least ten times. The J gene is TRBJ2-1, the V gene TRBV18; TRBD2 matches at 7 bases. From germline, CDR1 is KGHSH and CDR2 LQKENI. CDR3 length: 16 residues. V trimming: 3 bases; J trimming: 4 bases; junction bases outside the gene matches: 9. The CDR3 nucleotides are TGTGCCAGCTCACCTTCGAGCGGGGAGGGTTACAATGAGCAGTTCTTC. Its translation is CASSPSSGEGYNEQFF.

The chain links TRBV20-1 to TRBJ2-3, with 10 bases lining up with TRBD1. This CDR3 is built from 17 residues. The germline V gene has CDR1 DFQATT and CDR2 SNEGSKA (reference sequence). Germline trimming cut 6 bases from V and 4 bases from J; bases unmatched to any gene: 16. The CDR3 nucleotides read TGCAGTGCCCTGGACTTGACGGGACAGGGGTCGTCAGATACGCAGTATTTT. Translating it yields CSALDLTGQGSSDTQYF.

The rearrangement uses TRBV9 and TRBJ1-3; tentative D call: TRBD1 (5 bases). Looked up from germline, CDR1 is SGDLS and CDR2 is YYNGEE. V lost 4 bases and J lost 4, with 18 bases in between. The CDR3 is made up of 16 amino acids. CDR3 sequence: CASSPRLPGRGNTIYF. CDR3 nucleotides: TGTGCCAGCAGCCCCCGCCTCCCGGGACGCGGAAACACCATATATTTT. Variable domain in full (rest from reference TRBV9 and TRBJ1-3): DSGVTQTPKHLITATGQRVTLRCSPRSGDLSVYWYQQSLDQGLQFLIQYYNGEERAKGNILERFSAQQFPDLHSELNLSSLELGDSALYFCASSPRLPGRGNTIYFGEGSWLTVV.

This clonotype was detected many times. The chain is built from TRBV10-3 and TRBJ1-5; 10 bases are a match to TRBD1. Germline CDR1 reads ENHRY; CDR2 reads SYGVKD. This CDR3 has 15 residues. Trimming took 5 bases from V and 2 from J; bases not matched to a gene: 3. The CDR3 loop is CAISSGTGGNQPQHF. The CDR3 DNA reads TGTGCCATCAGTTCAGGGACAGGGGGCAATCAGCCCCAGCATTTT.

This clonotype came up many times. The CDR3 loop reads CASRAGGSDQETQYF. The CDR3 region has the DNA TGCGCCAGCCGTGCCGGGGGGAGCGACCAAGAGACCCAGTACTTC. The chain is built from TRBV5-1 and TRBJ2-5, with 7 bases that match TRBD2. V dropped 7 bases and J dropped 0; count of bases not matched to a gene: 9. The CDR3 runs to 15 residues. CDR1 is SGHRS, CDR2 YFSETQ, per germline.

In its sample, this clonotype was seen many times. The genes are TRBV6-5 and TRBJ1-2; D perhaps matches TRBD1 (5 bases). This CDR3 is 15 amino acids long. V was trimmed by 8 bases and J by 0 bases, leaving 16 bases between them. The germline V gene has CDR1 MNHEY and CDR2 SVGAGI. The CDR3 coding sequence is TGTGCCAGCGGCCGGGATGAGGGGACTAACTATGGCTACACCTTC. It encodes CASGRDEGTNYGYTF.

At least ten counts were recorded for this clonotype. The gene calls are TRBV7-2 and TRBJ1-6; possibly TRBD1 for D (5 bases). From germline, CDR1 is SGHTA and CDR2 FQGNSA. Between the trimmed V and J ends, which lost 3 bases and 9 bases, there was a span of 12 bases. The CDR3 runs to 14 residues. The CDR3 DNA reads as TGTGCCAGCAGCTTCGGGACCGTTTTTTCACCCCTCCACTTT. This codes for CASSFGTVFSPLHF.

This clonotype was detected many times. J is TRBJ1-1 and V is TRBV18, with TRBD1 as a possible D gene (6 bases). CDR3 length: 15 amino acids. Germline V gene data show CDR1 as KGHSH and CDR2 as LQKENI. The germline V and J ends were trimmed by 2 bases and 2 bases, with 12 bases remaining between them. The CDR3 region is CASSPKRTDNTEAFF. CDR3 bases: TGTGCCAGCTCACCAAAACGGACAGACAACACTGAAGCTTTCTTT.

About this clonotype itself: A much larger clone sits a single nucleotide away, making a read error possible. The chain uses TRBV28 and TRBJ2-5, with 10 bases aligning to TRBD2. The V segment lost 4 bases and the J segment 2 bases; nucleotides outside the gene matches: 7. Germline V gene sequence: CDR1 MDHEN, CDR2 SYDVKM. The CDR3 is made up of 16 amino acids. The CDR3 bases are TGTGCCAGCAGTTCCGGACTAGCGGAGCCACAAGAGACCCAGTACTTC. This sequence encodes CASSSGLAEPQETQYF.

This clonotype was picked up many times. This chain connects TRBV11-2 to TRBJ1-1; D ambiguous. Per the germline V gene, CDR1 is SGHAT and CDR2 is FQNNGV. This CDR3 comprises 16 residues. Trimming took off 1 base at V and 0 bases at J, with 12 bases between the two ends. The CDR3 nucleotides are TGTGCCAGCAGCTTAGGGGTAGGCCACCTGAACACTGAAGCTTTCTTT. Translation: CASSLGVGHLNTEAFF.

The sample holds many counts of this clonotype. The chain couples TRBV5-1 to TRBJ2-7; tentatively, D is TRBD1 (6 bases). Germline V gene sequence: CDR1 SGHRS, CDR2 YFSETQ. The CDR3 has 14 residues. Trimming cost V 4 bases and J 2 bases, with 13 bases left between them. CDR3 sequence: CASSLQTGTYEQYF. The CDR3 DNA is TGCGCCAGCAGCCTCCAGACAGGAACCTACGAGCAGTACTTC.

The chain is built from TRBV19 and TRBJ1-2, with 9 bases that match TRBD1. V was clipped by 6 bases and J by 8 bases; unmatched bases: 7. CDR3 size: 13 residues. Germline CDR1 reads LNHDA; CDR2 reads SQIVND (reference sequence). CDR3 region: CASSTGTGLGYTF. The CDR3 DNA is TGTGCCAGTAGCACCGGGACAGGGTTGGGCTACACCTTC.

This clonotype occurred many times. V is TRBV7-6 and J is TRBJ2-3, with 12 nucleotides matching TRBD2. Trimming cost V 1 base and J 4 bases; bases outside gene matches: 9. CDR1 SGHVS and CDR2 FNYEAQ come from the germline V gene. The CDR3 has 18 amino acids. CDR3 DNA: TGTGCCAGCAGCTTAGGGACTAGCGGGACGAGTTCAGCAGATACGCAGTATTTT. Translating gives CASSLGTSGTSSADTQYF.

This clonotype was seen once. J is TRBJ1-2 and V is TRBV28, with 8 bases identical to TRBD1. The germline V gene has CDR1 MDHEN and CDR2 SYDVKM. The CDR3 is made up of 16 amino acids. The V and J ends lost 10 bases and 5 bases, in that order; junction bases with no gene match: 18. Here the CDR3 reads CATEVNSGQGGYGYTF. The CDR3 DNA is TGTGCCACCGAGGTGAACTCCGGACAGGGAGGTTATGGCTACACCTTC.

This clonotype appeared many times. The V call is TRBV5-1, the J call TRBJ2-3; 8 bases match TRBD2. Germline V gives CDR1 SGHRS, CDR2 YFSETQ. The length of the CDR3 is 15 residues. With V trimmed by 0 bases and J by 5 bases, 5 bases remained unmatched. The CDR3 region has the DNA TGCGCCAGCAGCTTGGAGAGCGGGAGAGGAGATACGCAGTATTTT. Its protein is CASSLESGRGDTQYF.

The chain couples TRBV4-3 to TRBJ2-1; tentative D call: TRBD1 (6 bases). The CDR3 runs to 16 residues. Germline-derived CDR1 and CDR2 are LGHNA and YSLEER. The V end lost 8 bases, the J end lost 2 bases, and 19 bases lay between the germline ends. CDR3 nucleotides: TGCGCCAGCCAAGATCGTAGGGGGATGCCCTACAATGAGCAGTTCTTC. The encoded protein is CASQDRRGMPYNEQFF.

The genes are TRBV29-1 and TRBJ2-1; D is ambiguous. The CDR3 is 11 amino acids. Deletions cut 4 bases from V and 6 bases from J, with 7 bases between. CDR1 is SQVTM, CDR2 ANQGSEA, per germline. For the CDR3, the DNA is TGCAGCGTTGGACTTCTCAATGAGCAGTTCTTC. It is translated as CSVGLLNEQFF.

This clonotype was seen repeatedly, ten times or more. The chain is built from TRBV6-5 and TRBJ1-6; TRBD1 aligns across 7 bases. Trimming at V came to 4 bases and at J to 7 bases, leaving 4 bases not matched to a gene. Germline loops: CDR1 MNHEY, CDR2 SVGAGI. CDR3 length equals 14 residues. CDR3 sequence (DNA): TGTGCCAGCAGTTTCCGACAGGGAAATTCACCCCTCCACTTT. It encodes CASSFRQGNSPLHF.

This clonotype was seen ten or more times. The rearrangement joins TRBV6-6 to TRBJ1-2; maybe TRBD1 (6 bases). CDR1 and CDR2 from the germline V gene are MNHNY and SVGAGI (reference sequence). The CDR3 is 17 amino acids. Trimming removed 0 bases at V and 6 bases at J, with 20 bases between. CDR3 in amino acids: CASSYSDGNGGSDGYTF. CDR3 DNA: TGTGCCAGCAGTTACTCGGATGGTAACGGGGGCTCGGATGGCTACACCTTC.

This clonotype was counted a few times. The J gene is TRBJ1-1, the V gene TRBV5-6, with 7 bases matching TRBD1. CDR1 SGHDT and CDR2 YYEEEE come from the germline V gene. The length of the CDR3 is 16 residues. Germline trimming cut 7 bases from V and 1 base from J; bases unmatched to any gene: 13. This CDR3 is CASGLYGTVQNTEAFF. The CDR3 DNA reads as TGTGCCAGCGGACTATATGGGACAGTACAGAACACTGAAGCTTTCTTT. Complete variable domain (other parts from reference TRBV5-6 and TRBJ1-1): DAGVTQSPTHLIKTRGQQVTLRCSPKSGHDTVSWYQQALGQGPQFIFQYYEEEERQRGNFPDRFSGHQFPNYSSELNVNALLLGDSALYLCASGLYGTVQNTEAFFGQGTRLTVV.